This T cell receptor beta chain was sequenced during a study of blood T cell repertoires in COVID-19. Whole-study context: The analysed material was cDNA or gDNA that came from T cells, B-cell-depleted T cells, or PBMCs.

Libraries were prepared by immunoSEQ multiplex PCR; TCRdb keeps only in-frame clonotypes and omits some of them. The sample carries 85,000 to 90,000 clones, 85% to 90% recorded once. Germline V gene lookup returns CDR1 LNHNV and CDR2 YYDKDF (reference sequence). There are 12 residues in the CDR3. Trimming removed 8 bases from V and 10 bases from J; junction bases left unmatched: 7. This sequence originates from a human donor in a cohort sampled during active COVID-19. The specimen sequenced was peripheral blood. J is TRBJ2-4 and V is TRBV15; 8 bases agree with TRBD2. The CDR3 DNA reads as TGTGCCACCGCGGGGGGTGGTAGGATTCAGTACTTC. Its protein is CATAGGGRIQYF.